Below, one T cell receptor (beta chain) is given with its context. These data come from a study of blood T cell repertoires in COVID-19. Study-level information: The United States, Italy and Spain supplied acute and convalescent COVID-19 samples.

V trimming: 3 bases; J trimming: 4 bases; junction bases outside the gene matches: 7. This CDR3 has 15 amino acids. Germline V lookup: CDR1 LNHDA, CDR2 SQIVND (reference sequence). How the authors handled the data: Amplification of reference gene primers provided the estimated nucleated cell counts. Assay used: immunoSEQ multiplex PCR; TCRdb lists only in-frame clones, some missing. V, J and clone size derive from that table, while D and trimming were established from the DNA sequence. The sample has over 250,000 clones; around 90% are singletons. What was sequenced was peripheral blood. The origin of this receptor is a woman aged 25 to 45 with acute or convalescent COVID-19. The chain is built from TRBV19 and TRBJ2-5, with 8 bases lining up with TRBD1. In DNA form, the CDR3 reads TGTGCCAGTAGTATGGGGCAGGGGGCGGGAGAGACCCAGTACTTC. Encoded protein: CASSMGQGAGETQYF.